Following are 10 T cell receptor beta chains from one sample sequenced in a study of read filtering for tumor transcriptome and immune sequencing. The library was built from roughly 400 ng RNA with molecular barcoded adaptors for alpha/delta and beta/gamma chains. Via MiXCR, TCRdb re-called the reads, giving one row per CDR3 protein. The sample lists 50,000 or so distinct CDR3 sequences, roughly 19% occurring once. The sample comprised a population of CD138-negative cells sorted from bone marrow. The receptors originated from a donor aged 40 or older with multiple myeloma.

This clonotype is judged medium-sized. At one of its ends the junction is not consistent with the germline gene, which may arise from a read error. The chain carries TRBV29-1 and TRBJ2-1; no firm D call. The CDR3 totals 15 residues. CDR1 is SQVTM, CDR2 ANQGSEA, per germline. CDR3 coding DNA: TGCAGCGTGGAAGACCCACAGAGAACCTACAATGAGCAGTTCTTC. This encodes CSVEDPQRTYNEQFF.

In the case of this clonotype: A much larger clonotype is one base distant, so this may be a read error. No conserved phenylalanine or tryptophan ends this CDR3, so it is likely a read error. V gene TRBV7-9 combines with J gene TRBJ2-3; TRBD1 matches at 9 bases. Trimming took 5 bases from V and 4 from J; bases not matched to a gene: 4. The germline V gene encodes CDR1 SEHNR and CDR2 FQNEAQ (reference sequence). This CDR3 is 14 amino acids long. CDR3 amino acids: CASSPRQGADTQYL. The CDR3 DNA follows: TGTGCCAGCAGCCCTAGACAGGGGGCAGATACGCAGTATCTT.

This clonotype was detected only a few times. The V and J genes are TRBV19 and TRBJ2-3; 7 bases are shared with TRBD1. The CDR3 sequence is 15 residues long. CDR1 and CDR2 from the germline V gene are LNHDA and SQIVND (reference sequence). Trimming removed 5 bases from V and 2 bases from J; junction bases left unmatched: 7. The CDR3 coding sequence is TGTGCCAGTAGTCTCGGGGACAGACACACAGATACGCAGTATTTT. It specifies CASSLGDRHTDTQYF.

This clonotype was picked up many times. The chain has TRBV12-3 or TRBV12-4 and TRBJ1-2; tentatively, D is TRBD1 (5 bases). Trimming left V 8 bases short and J 1 base short, with 11 bases between. The CDR3 runs 13 residues. CDR3 region: CASGTTDNYGYTF. DNA of the CDR3: TGTGCCAGCGGTACGACAGATAACTATGGCTACACCTTC.

About this clonotype: This sequence may be a read error, since a much larger clone differs from it by one base. V gene TRBV3-1 combines with J gene TRBJ1-2, with 10 bases fitting TRBD1. The CDR3 length is 15 residues. V gave up 7 bases and J gave up 6 bases; unmatched junction bases: 11. CDR1 and CDR2 from the germline V gene are LGHDT and YNNKEL (reference sequence). In DNA form, the CDR3 reads TGTGCCAGCATCCCCCGGACGGGACAGGGGCATGGCTACACCTTC. Its translation: CASIPRTGQGHGYTF.

This clonotype has ten or more counts. V gene TRBV12-3 or TRBV12-4 combines with J gene TRBJ1-1, with 7 nucleotides matching TRBD1. Trimming removed 1 base from V and 4 bases from J; junction bases left unmatched: 6. This CDR3 region has 15 residues. The CDR3 sequence is CASSLEGARGTEAFF. The CDR3 DNA follows: TGTGCCAGCAGTTTAGAGGGGGCTCGGGGCACTGAAGCTTTCTTT.

The rearrangement uses TRBV11-2 and TRBJ2-1; maybe TRBD2 (5 bases). Trimming pared 5 bases from V and 4 bases from J, leaving 15 bases between. The germline V gene encodes CDR1 SGHAT and CDR2 FQNNGV. The CDR3 extends over 15 amino acids. For the CDR3, the DNA is TGTGCCAGCAGCACCCGGGATTCAGTTTACAATGAGCAGTTCTTC. It encodes CASSTRDSVYNEQFF. Complete variable domain (other parts from reference TRBV11-2 and TRBJ2-1): EAGVAQSPRYKIIEKRQSVAFWCNPISGHATLYWYQQILGQGPKLLIQFQNNGVVDDSQLPKDRFSAERLKGVDSTLKIQPAKLEDSAVYLCASSTRDSVYNEQFFGPGTRLTVL.

This clonotype has a count of ten or more. The chain uses TRBV19 and TRBJ2-1, with TRBD1 identical over 10 bases. Looked up from germline, CDR1 is LNHDA and CDR2 is SQIVND (reference sequence). Trimming removed 10 bases from V and 15 bases from J; junction bases left unmatched: 18. CDR3 length: 14 residues. Written as DNA, the CDR3 is TGTGCCACACAACCGGGACAGGGGTCCTCAGTAGGGTTCTTC. Translated: CATQPGQGSSVGFF.

The V and J genes are TRBV28 and TRBJ1-2; maybe TRBD1 (6 bases). Deletions cut 10 bases from V and 7 bases from J, with 19 bases between. This CDR3 has 13 amino acids. CDR1 and CDR2 from the germline V gene are MDHEN and SYDVKM. The chain's CDR3 is CAISPGALCGYTF. The CDR3 bases are TGTGCCATCTCCCCGGGGGCGCTTTGTGGCTACACCTTC.

There are many counts of this clonotype. The chain has TRBV27 and TRBJ2-7; the match to TRBD1 covers 8 bases. V gave up 5 bases and J gave up 6 bases; unmatched junction bases: 3. The germline V gene encodes CDR1 MNHEY and CDR2 SMNVEV (reference sequence). The CDR3 sequence is 12 residues long. The CDR3 bases are TGTGCCAGCAGTGACAGGGGTCTCGAGCAGTACTTC. This translates into CASSDRGLEQYF.